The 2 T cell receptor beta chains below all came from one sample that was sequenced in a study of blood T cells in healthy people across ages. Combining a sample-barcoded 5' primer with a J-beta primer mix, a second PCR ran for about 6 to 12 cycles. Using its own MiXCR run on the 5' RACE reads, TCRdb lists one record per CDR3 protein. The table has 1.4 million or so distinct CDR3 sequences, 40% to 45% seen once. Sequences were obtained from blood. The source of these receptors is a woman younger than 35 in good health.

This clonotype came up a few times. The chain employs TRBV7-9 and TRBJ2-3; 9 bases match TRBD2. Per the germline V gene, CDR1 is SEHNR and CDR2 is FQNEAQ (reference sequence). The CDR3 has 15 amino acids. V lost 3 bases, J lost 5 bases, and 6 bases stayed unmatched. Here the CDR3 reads CASSFLAGEGDTQYF. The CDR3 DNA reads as TGTGCCAGCAGCTTCTTAGCGGGAGAAGGAGATACGCAGTATTTT. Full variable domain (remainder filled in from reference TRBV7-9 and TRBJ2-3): DTGVSQNPRHKITKRGQNVTFRCDPISEHNRLYWYRQTLGQGPEFLTYFQNEAQLEKSRLLSDRFSAERPKGSFSTLEIQRTEQGDSAMYLCASSFLAGEGDTQYFGPGTRLTVL.

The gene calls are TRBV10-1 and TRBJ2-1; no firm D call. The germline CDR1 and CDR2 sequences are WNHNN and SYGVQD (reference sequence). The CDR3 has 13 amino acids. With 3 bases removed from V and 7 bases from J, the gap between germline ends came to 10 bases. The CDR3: CASSDPWLNEQFF. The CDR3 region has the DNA TGCGCCAGCAGTGACCCGTGGCTGAATGAGCAGTTCTTC.